This T cell receptor beta chain was captured in a study of cytomegalovirus exposure and HLA in healthy donors. Study as a whole: From some 180 million T cells, an earlier analysis saw 120 million or so unique TCR beta sequences. Approximately 85 million unique TCRs from HLA-typed donors were held in an early release of data. Whole-study results and caveats: TCR beta V- and J-gene trimming, according to a later analysis, was linked to a missense DCLRE1C variant. It is likely that the observed cluster of highly shared sequence variants was a sequencing artifact.

V was cut by 0 bases and J by 6 bases, with 5 bases left in between. The CDR3 spans 12 residues. Germline V CDR1 and CDR2: SGHRS, YFSETQ. This clone was observed a handful of times. The antigen is unknown. The sample has other DNA sequences that encode this CDR3 too. The study ran its PCR with 60 Vbeta and 13 Jbeta primers. Sequencing used immunoSEQ multiplex PCR; TCRdb keeps in-frame clones, though not all of them. Among over 150,000 clones listed, 84% were seen once. The receptor comes from a boy aged 2 to 9 in good health and CMV-seronegative. This chain uses TRBV5-1 with TRBJ2-3, with no clear D. The sample taken for sequencing was PBMCs. CDR3 amino acids: CASSLGGDTQYF. In nucleotides, the CDR3 is TGCGCCAGCAGCTTGGGAGGCGATACGCAGTATTTT.